Each of the 18 T cell receptor beta chains below was sequenced from the same sample in a study of blood T cell repertoires in COVID-19. Profiling relied on immunoSEQ multiplex PCR, and the TCRdb table lists in-frame clones only, not all of them. The sample lists tens of thousands of clones, about 90% occurring once. The sequenced sample consisted of peripheral blood. Receptors originate from a man aged 60-69 years with acute or convalescent COVID-19.

V and J are TRBV9 and TRBJ1-2; TRBD1 might be the D (5 bases). V lost 2 bases and J lost 7, with 12 bases in between. CDR1 is SGDLS, CDR2 YYNGEE, per germline. CDR3 length: 13 residues. CDR3: CASSVDRRSGYTF. CDR3 coding DNA: TGTGCCAGCAGCGTCGACAGAAGAAGTGGCTACACCTTC.

The chain joins TRBV19 to TRBJ1-2; perhaps TRBD1 as D (6 bases). V gave up 3 bases and J gave up 9 bases, with 26 bases separating them. The CDR3 contains 17 residues. Germline CDR1 LNHDA, CDR2 SQIVND (reference sequence). The CDR3, as DNA: TGTGCCAGTAGTATGATTCGTCCGGGACAACGGTTTAGTAGCTACACCTTC. It translates to CASSMIRPGQRFSSYTF.

V is TRBV5-1 and J is TRBJ2-4; TRBD1 matches at 7 bases. Germline loops: CDR1 SGHRS, CDR2 YFSETQ. V gave up 4 bases and J gave up 0 bases; unmatched junction bases: 7. The CDR3 is made up of 16 amino acids. CDR3: CASSVDRDIAKNIQYF. The CDR3 DNA sequence: TGCGCCAGCAGCGTCGACAGGGATATAGCCAAAAACATTCAGTACTTC.

The genes are TRBV5-6 and TRBJ2-5; TRBD1 aligns across 7 bases. This CDR3 contains 17 residues. In germline, CDR1 is SGHDT, CDR2 YYEEEE. After removal of 0 bases from V and 3 bases from J, the junction contained 11 bases not matched to a gene. CDR3 DNA sequence: TGTGCCAGCAGCTTGGCTTTTTCCGGGACAGAGGAAGAGACCCAGTACTTC. Amino acid sequence: CASSLAFSGTEEETQYF.

This rearrangement joins TRBV7-9 to TRBJ2-2; 12 bases map to TRBD2. The CDR3 totals 16 residues. The V segment lost 4 bases and the J segment 9 bases; nucleotides outside the gene matches: 9. The germline CDR1 and CDR2 sequences are SEHNR and FQNEAQ (reference sequence). DNA for the CDR3: TGTGCCAGCAGCTCCACGGGACTAGCGGGCGTGCGGGAGCTGTTTTTT. Protein sequence: CASSSTGLAGVRELFF.

This chain joins TRBV5-1 and TRBJ2-1, with D tentatively TRBD2 (6 bases). The germline CDR1 and CDR2 sequences are SGHRS and YFSETQ. V shed 7 bases and J shed 3 bases, with 17 bases lying between them. The CDR3 spans 15 residues. The DNA for the CDR3 is TGCGCCAGCGGTCTAACTGTAGCGGACTACAATGAGCAGTTCTTC. Protein: CASGLTVADYNEQFF.

This chain joins TRBV13 and TRBJ1-1; no clear D. CDR1 and CDR2 from the germline V gene are PRHDT and FYEKMQ (reference sequence). Between the trimmed V and J ends, which lost 5 bases and 5 bases, there was a span of 9 bases. This CDR3 contains 12 residues. CDR3 amino acids: CASSLMRTEAFF. The CDR3 DNA reads as TGTGCCAGCAGCCTAATGAGGACTGAAGCTTTCTTT.

Note on this clone: This specimen includes other DNA sequences encoding the same CDR3. The CDR3 DNA sequence: TGTGCCAGCAGCCCAAGCACAGATACGCAGTATTTT. Translated: CASSPSTDTQYF. V is TRBV3-1 (or the pseudogene TRBV3-2) and J is TRBJ2-3, with D unclear. V lost 4 bases, J lost 0 bases, and 2 bases lay in between. Germline V gives CDR1 LGHDT, CDR2 YNNKEL (reference sequence). The CDR3 is made up of 12 amino acids.

This chain joins TRBV5-5 and TRBJ2-7, with TRBD1 identical over 7 bases. J gave up 1 base and V 0 bases, and 10 bases lay outside the gene matches. This CDR3 contains 17 residues. Germline values: CDR1 SGHKS, CDR2 YYEKEE (reference sequence). The CDR3 DNA sequence: TGTGCCAGCAGCTTGGGGCAGGGGGTCTTTCGGTCCTACGAGCAGTACTTC. This codes for CASSLGQGVFRSYEQYF. The entire variable domain, with the rest obtained from reference TRBV5-5 and TRBJ2-7, is as follows: DAGVTQSPTHLIKTRGQQVTLRCSPISGHKSVSWYQQVLGQGPQFIFQYYEKEERGRGNFPDRFSARQFPNYSSELNVNALLLGDSALYLCASSLGQGVFRSYEQYFGPGTRLTVT.

This rearrangement joins TRBV30 to TRBJ1-6; tentatively, D is TRBD1 (6 bases). Germline loops: CDR1 GTSNPN, CDR2 SVGIG (reference sequence). The CDR3 sequence is 14 residues long. V lost 4 bases to trimming and J lost 5 bases, with 12 bases between them. CDR3 amino acids: CAWNRGDNNSPLHF. The DNA of the CDR3 is TGTGCCTGGAACCGGGGGGACAATAATTCACCCCTCCACTTT.

V and J are TRBV7-3 and TRBJ1-1; TRBD1 aligns across 8 bases. J was trimmed by 5 bases and V by 2 bases; bases with no gene match: 4. The CDR3 spans 14 residues. Germline lookup yields CDR1 SGHTA and CDR2 FQGTGA. Here the CDR3 DNA reads TGTGCCAGCAGCTTAGCAGGGGGCGGAACTGAAGCTTTCTTT. Its translation: CASSLAGGGTEAFF. Full variable domain (rest looked up from reference TRBV7-3 and TRBJ1-1): GAGVSQTPSNKVTEKGKYVELRCDPISGHTALYWYRQSLGQGPEFLIYFQGTGAADDSGLPNDRFFAVRPEGSVSTLKIQRTERGDSAVYLCASSLAGGGTEAFFGQGTRLTVV.

The V and J genes are TRBV2 and TRBJ2-3; TRBD1 aligns across 9 bases. Per germline, CDR1 SNHLY and CDR2 FYNNEI. Unmatched junction bases numbered 5, after V lost 5 bases and J lost 2 bases. This CDR3 spans 15 amino acids. The CDR3 spells CASSSQGAVTDTQYF. In nucleotides, the CDR3 is TGTGCCAGCAGTTCACAGGGGGCGGTCACAGATACGCAGTATTTT.

For the CDR3, the DNA is TGTGCCAGCAGCTTATCGGGGGGATTTAATGAAAAACTGTTTTTT. Translation: CASSLSGGFNEKLFF. The V and J genes are TRBV7-2 and TRBJ1-4; the D gene is possibly TRBD1 (5 bases). The CDR3 totals 15 residues. Looked up from germline, CDR1 is SGHTA and CDR2 is FQGNSA. Between the trimmed V and J ends, which lost 2 bases and 4 bases, there was a span of 11 bases.

V gene TRBV7-9 combines with J gene TRBJ2-5; 8 nucleotides align to TRBD2. Looked up from germline, CDR1 is SEHNR and CDR2 is FQNEAQ (reference sequence). The CDR3 is 14 amino acids. V lost 3 bases and J lost 13; bases outside the gene matches: 13. The DNA of the CDR3 is TGTGCCAGCAGCTTCACCGCGGGAGGACTCAGGGGGTACTTC. It yields the protein CASSFTAGGLRGYF.

The chain has TRBV6-2 or TRBV6-3 and TRBJ2-3; no clear D. V lost 2 bases, J lost 3 bases, and 3 bases lay in between. CDR1 MNHEY and CDR2 SVGEGT come from the germline V gene. The CDR3 is 12 amino acids. The CDR3, as DNA: TGTGCCAGCAGTTACGAGACAGATACGCAGTATTTT. It codes for CASSYETDTQYF.

This clone was seen only a few times. The J gene is TRBJ2-7, the V gene TRBV11-3; maybe TRBD1 (6 bases). Germline CDR1 reads SGHNT; CDR2 reads YENEEA. The CDR3 extends over 16 amino acids. V lost 0 bases to trimming and J lost 2 bases, with 14 bases between them. DNA of the CDR3: TGTGCCAGCAGCTTAGATGTGATAGGGGGAGCCTACGAGCAGTACTTC. Translated, it gives CASSLDVIGGAYEQYF.

This chain joins TRBV7-9 and TRBJ1-3; D might be TRBD1 (6 bases). Germline V gene data show CDR1 as SEHNR and CDR2 as FQNEAQ (reference sequence). V shed 4 bases and J shed 0 bases, with 10 bases lying between them. This CDR3 region has 15 residues. This CDR3 reads CASSSGQYSGNTIYF. The CDR3 nucleotides read TGTGCCAGCAGCTCCGGACAGTACTCTGGAAACACCATATATTTT.

This clone was counted a single time. The gene calls are TRBV7-9 and TRBJ1-1; 7 bases match TRBD1. Germline V CDR1 and CDR2: SEHNR, FQNEAQ (reference sequence). Trimming cost V 5 bases and J 5 bases; bases outside gene matches: 5. This CDR3 spans 13 amino acids. This CDR3 reads CASSGGTVTEAFF. The CDR3 DNA follows: TGTGCCAGCAGCGGGGGGACAGTGACTGAAGCTTTCTTT.